This T cell receptor beta chain was sequenced during a study of blood T cell repertoires in COVID-19. As for the study in general: PBMCs, B-cell-depleted T cells, or T cells provided the cDNA or gDNA that made up the material.

In germline, CDR1 is SGHDT, CDR2 YYEEEE. The CDR3 has 16 amino acids. The ends lost 0 bases at V and 6 bases at J; junction bases unmatched: 5. Study processing details: Estimation of nucleated cell counts was performed using reference gene primer amplification. Sequencing was performed with immunoSEQ multiplex PCR; in TCRdb, only in-frame clones are kept and a portion is missing. V and J calls plus clone size are reproduced from that table; the DNA served to infer D and trimming. Here the sample spans a few hundred thousand clones, less than 85% being singletons. Sample: peripheral blood. The V gene is TRBV5-6, the J gene TRBJ2-3; TRBD2 aligns across 12 bases. The receptor was isolated from a woman older than 75 with acute or convalescent COVID-19. The CDR3 nucleotides read TGTGCCAGCAGCTTGGATCGGACTAGCGGGGTGGATACGCAGTATTTT. Translated: CASSLDRTSGVDTQYF. The full variable domain, in which reference TRBV5-6 and TRBJ2-3 provide the parts outside the CDR3, is DAGVTQSPTHLIKTRGQQVTLRCSPKSGHDTVSWYQQALGQGPQFIFQYYEEEERQRGNFPDRFSGHQFPNYSSELNVNALLLGDSALYLCASSLDRTSGVDTQYFGPGTRLTVL.